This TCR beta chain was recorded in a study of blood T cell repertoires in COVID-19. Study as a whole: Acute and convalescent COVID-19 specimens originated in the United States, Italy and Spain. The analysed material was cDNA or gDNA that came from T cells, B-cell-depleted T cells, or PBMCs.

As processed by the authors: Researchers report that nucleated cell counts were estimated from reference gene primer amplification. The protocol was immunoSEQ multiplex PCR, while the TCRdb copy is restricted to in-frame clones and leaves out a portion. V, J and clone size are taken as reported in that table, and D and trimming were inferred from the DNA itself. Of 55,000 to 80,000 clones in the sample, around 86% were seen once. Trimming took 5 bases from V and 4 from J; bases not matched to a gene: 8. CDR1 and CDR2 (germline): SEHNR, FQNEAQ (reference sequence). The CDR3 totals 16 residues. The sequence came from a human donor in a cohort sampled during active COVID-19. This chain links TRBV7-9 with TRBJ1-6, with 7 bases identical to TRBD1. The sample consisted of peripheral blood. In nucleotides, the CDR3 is TGTGCCAGCAGCAATCCGATGACAGGGTATAATTCACCCCTCCACTTT. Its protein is CASSNPMTGYNSPLHF.